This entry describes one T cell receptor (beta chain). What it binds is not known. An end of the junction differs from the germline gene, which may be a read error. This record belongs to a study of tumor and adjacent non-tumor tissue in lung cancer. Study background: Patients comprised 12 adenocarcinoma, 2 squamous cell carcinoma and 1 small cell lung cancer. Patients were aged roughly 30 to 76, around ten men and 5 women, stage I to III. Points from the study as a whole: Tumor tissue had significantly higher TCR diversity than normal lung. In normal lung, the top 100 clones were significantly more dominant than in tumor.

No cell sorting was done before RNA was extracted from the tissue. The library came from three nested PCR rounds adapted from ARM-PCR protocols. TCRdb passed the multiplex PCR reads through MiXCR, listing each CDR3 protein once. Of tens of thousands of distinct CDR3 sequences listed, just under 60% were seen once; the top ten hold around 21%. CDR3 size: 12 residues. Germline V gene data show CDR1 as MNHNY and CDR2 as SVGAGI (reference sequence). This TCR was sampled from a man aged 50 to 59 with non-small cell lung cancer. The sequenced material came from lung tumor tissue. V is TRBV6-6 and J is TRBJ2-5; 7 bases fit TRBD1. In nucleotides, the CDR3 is TGCGCCAGCAGTAGGGGGCCAGGGACCCAGTACTTC. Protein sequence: CASSRGPGTQYF.